This T cell receptor (beta chain) is drawn from a study of blood T cells in healthy people across ages. No fewer than 6 micrograms of total RNA were isolated from every sample. For the second PCR, which ran for about 6 to 11 cycles, a sample-barcoded 5' primer and a J-beta primer mix were used. Each CDR3 protein is one row after TCRdb ran MiXCR on the 5' RACE reads. Of about a million distinct CDR3 sequences listed, roughly 47% are singletons. V was pared by 3 bases and J by 6 bases, with 24 bases between. Germline values: CDR1 MDHEN, CDR2 SYDVKM. CDR3 length equals 18 residues. The gene calls are TRBV28 and TRBJ2-1; D tentatively fits TRBD1 or TRBD2 (5 bases each). The sequencing input was blood. This TCR was sampled from a woman aged 60-75 years in good health. This CDR3 is CASSFYWGKSSPVNEQFF. In DNA, the CDR3 is TGTGCCAGCAGTTTTTATTGGGGGAAAAGCAGCCCCGTCAATGAGCAGTTCTTC.